This entry lists 25 T cell receptor beta chains sequenced from one sample in a study of spatial heterogeneity in lung cancer. Study-wide results and caveats: In tumors, expanded intratumoral alpha and beta TCR counts tracked mutation counts.

TCRdb called the 5' RACE reads again in MiXCR, with one record for every CDR3 protein. The repertoire holds about 6,800 distinct CDR3 sequences, with roughly an eighth as singletons. Their antigen targets remain unknown. Stated time point: sample taken at primary tumor resection. The specimen comprised lung tumor tissue, sampled at surgery. The receptor set was obtained from a male donor with early-stage non-small cell lung cancer.

This clonotype was detected only a few times. This beta chain turned up in a library designed for alpha chains; as an off-target read, its abundance says little. The chain recombines TRBV5-1 with TRBJ2-3; weak D call: TRBD2 (5 bases). Between the trimmed V and J ends, which lost 9 bases and 2 bases, there was a span of 16 bases. The CDR3 sequence is 14 residues long. The germline gives CDR1 SGHRS, CDR2 YFSETQ. The CDR3 reads CATSLEAPTDTQYF. CDR3 nucleotide sequence: TGCGCCACATCACTGGAGGCCCCCACAGATACGCAGTATTTT.

This clonotype has a handful of counts. As an off-target read in a library built for alpha chains, this beta chain has a frequency of little significance. The chain links TRBV6-5 to TRBJ1-2, with 10 bases lining up with TRBD1. The junction had 3 bases not matched to a gene; V was cut back by 6 bases and J by 5 bases. Germline V gene lookup returns CDR1 MNHEY and CDR2 SVGAGI. This CDR3 spans 13 amino acids. CDR3 coding DNA: TGTGCCAGCAGGGGGACAGGGGTGTATGGCTACACCTTC. Translated: CASRGTGVYGYTF.

This clonotype was recorded at least ten times. In a library made to pick up alpha chains, this beta chain is a stray read with a size that means little. This chain connects TRBV30 to TRBJ1-2; D is ambiguous. V was trimmed by 2 bases and J by 5 bases, leaving 12 bases between them. The CDR3 covers 13 residues. CDR1 is GTSNPN, CDR2 SVGIG, per germline (reference sequence). For the CDR3, the DNA is TGTGCCTGGAGTCTGGGGAGGTCTTATGGCTACACCTTC. It translates to CAWSLGRSYGYTF.

This clonotype was detected ten times or more. The size of this beta chain means little, since it is a stray read in a library made for alpha chains. The rearrangement uses TRBV5-1 and TRBJ2-4, with 9 bases that match TRBD2. The CDR3 consists of 14 residues. Trimming cost V 1 base and J 8 bases; bases outside gene matches: 4. The V gene's germline CDR1 is SGHRS and CDR2 YFSETQ. The CDR3 DNA is TGCGCCAGCAGCTTGAGCGGGAGGAAGTACATTCAGTACTTC. It translates to CASSLSGRKYIQYF.

This clonotype was seen at least ten times. This beta chain lies outside the target of a library built for alpha chains; its clone size means little. The gene calls are TRBV9 and TRBJ1-6, with 8 bases matching TRBD1. The CDR3 loop spans 15 amino acids. Germline trimming cut 3 bases from V and 5 bases from J; bases unmatched to any gene: 4. The V gene's germline CDR1 is SGDLS and CDR2 YYNGEE. The DNA for the CDR3 is TGTGCCAGCAGCGGGGGGACAGGAGATAATTCACCCCTCCACTTT. Its translation: CASSGGTGDNSPLHF. The full variable domain, in which reference TRBV9 and TRBJ1-6 provide the parts outside the CDR3, is DSGVTQTPKHLITATGQRVTLRCSPRSGDLSVYWYQQSLDQGLQFLIQYYNGEERAKGNILERFSAQQFPDLHSELNLSSLELGDSALYFCASSGGTGDNSPLHFGNGTRLTVT.

Turning to this clonotype: This beta chain represents an off-target read in a library built for alpha chains; its size is of limited meaning. The chain employs TRBV9 and TRBJ2-2, with D perhaps TRBD1 or TRBD2 (6 bases each). The V and J ends lost 3 bases and 4 bases respectively, with 10 bases between them. The CDR3 runs to 14 residues. CDR1 SGDLS and CDR2 YYNGEE come from the germline V gene. The CDR3 coding sequence is TGTGCCAGCAGCGCGGGGGCTACCACCGGGGAGCTGTTTTTT. Its translation: CASSAGATTGELFF.

There are many counts of this clonotype. This beta chain is an off-target read within a library intended for alpha chains, so its frequency means little. The chain couples TRBV12-3 or TRBV12-4 to TRBJ1-2, with TRBD1 matching 8 bases. The CDR3 has 14 residues. The V gene end was trimmed by 5 bases and the J gene end by 7 bases; junction bases not matched to a gene: 9. In DNA form, the CDR3 reads TGTGCCAGCAGTCCCGGGACAGGTATCCTTGGCTACACCTTC. Its protein is CASSPGTGILGYTF.

The table lists this clonotype with a few counts. Being off target in a library aimed at alpha chains, this beta chain has a size of little meaning. The chain carries TRBV27 and TRBJ2-2, with D perhaps TRBD2 (6 bases). The CDR3 has 14 residues. The V end lost 0 bases, the J end lost 7 bases, and 9 bases lay between the germline ends. Germline V gives CDR1 MNHEY, CDR2 SMNVEV (reference sequence). The CDR3 bases are TGTGCCAGCAGTTTATCGAAGGGAGGCGGGGAGCTGTTTTTT. Protein sequence: CASSLSKGGGELFF.

Judged by abundance, this clonotype is medium-sized. Little can be read into the size of this beta chain, an off-target read in a library designed for alpha chains. The chain couples TRBV29-1 to TRBJ2-2; perhaps TRBD1 as D (6 bases). Between the trimmed V and J ends, which lost 3 bases and 0 bases, there was a span of 14 bases. The CDR3 length is 16 residues. Germline-derived CDR1 and CDR2 are SQVTM and ANQGSEA. CDR3 bases: TGCAGCGTTGATTGGCGTGGGGGCACGAACACCGGGGAGCTGTTTTTT. Translating it yields CSVDWRGGTNTGELFF.

This clonotype was recorded a few times. This beta chain is an unintended read in a library built for alpha chains; its size means little. The chain employs TRBV5-1 and TRBJ1-6, with TRBD1 matching 10 bases. Looked up from germline, CDR1 is SGHRS and CDR2 is YFSETQ. The V segment lost 5 bases and the J segment 10 bases; nucleotides outside the gene matches: 6. The CDR3 covers 14 residues. Written as DNA, the CDR3 is TGCGCCAGCAGAGTGACAGGGGGCGGGTCACCCCTCCACTTT. Protein: CASRVTGGGSPLHF.

This clonotype has a count of ten or more. This beta chain is off target for a library built for alpha chains, so its abundance means little. The V call is TRBV20-1, the J call TRBJ1-1; unclear D gene. V was cut by 3 bases and J by 0 bases, with 8 bases left in between. The V gene's germline CDR1 is DFQATT and CDR2 SNEGSKA (reference sequence). This CDR3 has 13 residues. CDR3: CSASNRLNTEAFF. The CDR3 DNA reads as TGCAGTGCTAGTAACAGATTGAACACTGAAGCTTTCTTT.

Many counts were recorded for this clonotype. This beta chain is a stray read from a library made for alpha chains; its abundance is not meaningful. The CDR3 sequence is CASSSGQGVQPQHF. In DNA, the CDR3 is TGTGCCAGCAGTTCCGGACAGGGGGTTCAGCCCCAGCATTTT. The rearrangement joins TRBV6-5 to TRBJ1-5; 10 bases line up with TRBD1. The CDR3 is 14 residues long. V lost 4 bases and J lost 6; bases outside the gene matches: 3. Germline V CDR1 and CDR2: MNHEY, SVGAGI.

There are many counts of this clonotype. This beta chain came through as a stray read in a library set up for alpha chains, and its size says little. The V gene is TRBV12-3 or TRBV12-4, the J gene TRBJ2-7, with 10 bases fitting TRBD2. The ends lost 0 bases at V and 3 bases at J; junction bases unmatched: 2. This CDR3 region has 15 residues. The CDR3 sequence is CASSLASGRLYEQYF. CDR3 nucleotide sequence: TGTGCCAGCAGTTTAGCTAGCGGGAGGCTCTACGAGCAGTACTTC.

Comment on this clonotype: This beta chain was picked up by a library intended for alpha chains and is off target, so its count carries little meaning. J is TRBJ2-2 and V is TRBV15; 8 positions match TRBD1. Germline V gene sequence: CDR1 LNHNV, CDR2 YYDKDF (reference sequence). J was trimmed by 4 bases and V by 0 bases; bases with no gene match: 4. The CDR3 has 16 amino acids. The CDR3 region has the DNA TGTGCCACCAGCAGAGATCAGGGGGCGGGCACCGGGGAGCTGTTTTTT. It encodes CATSRDQGAGTGELFF.

This clonotype was picked up a small number of times. Being off target in a library aimed at alpha chains, this beta chain has a size of little meaning. The V gene is TRBV20-1, the J gene TRBJ1-1, with D unresolved. There are 16 residues in the CDR3. CDR1 and CDR2 (germline): DFQATT, SNEGSKA (reference sequence). Between the trimmed V and J ends, which lost 2 bases and 0 bases, there was a span of 16 bases. The CDR3 sequence is CSARTTAGFMNTEAFF. The CDR3 region has the DNA TGCAGTGCTAGAACAACCGCGGGTTTCATGAACACTGAAGCTTTCTTT.

Relative to its sample, this clonotype is medium-sized. Being off target in a library aimed at alpha chains, this beta chain has a size of little meaning. This chain joins TRBV6-5 and TRBJ1-2; 7 positions agree with TRBD1. The CDR3 consists of 14 residues. With 5 bases clipped from V and 4 bases from J, the junction kept 7 bases outside the gene matches. The germline V gene encodes CDR1 MNHEY and CDR2 SVGAGI. The CDR3 is CASSPRDSPYGYTF. CDR3 bases: TGTGCCAGCAGTCCTAGGGACAGCCCCTATGGCTACACCTTC.

This clonotype counts as medium-sized. Being off target in a library aimed at alpha chains, this beta chain has a size of little meaning. The rearrangement joins TRBV7-9 to TRBJ1-2; D gene ambiguous. This CDR3 contains 17 residues. Trimming removed 2 bases from V and 0 bases from J, with 16 bases in between. CDR1 SEHNR and CDR2 FQNEAQ come from the germline V gene (reference sequence). The CDR3 loop is CASSLTEIRTSNYGYTF. The CDR3 bases are TGTGCCAGCAGCTTAACAGAGATTCGGACTTCTAACTATGGCTACACCTTC.

Comment on this clonotype: The size of this beta chain means little, since it is a stray read in a library made for alpha chains. The genes are TRBV29-1 and TRBJ2-2; 8 nucleotides agree with TRBD2. Looked up from germline, CDR1 is SQVTM and CDR2 is ANQGSEA. With 7 bases clipped from V and 7 bases from J, the junction kept 5 bases outside the gene matches. CDR3 length: 12 amino acids. CDR3 amino acids: CSGGLAGGELFF. The CDR3 DNA is TGCAGCGGAGGGCTAGCGGGCGGGGAGCTGTTTTTT.

This clonotype was counted a few times. This beta chain is an unintended read in a library built for alpha chains; its size means little. The chain links TRBV24-1 to TRBJ2-1, with D perhaps TRBD2 (5 bases). In germline, CDR1 is KGHDR, CDR2 SFDVKD. Trimming shortened V by 4 bases and J by 10 bases, and 10 bases separated the two germline ends. The CDR3 length is 12 residues. Here the CDR3 DNA reads TGTGCCACCAGTGACAGCGGAGGCGAGCAGTTCTTC. Translating gives CATSDSGGEQFF.

This clonotype showed up many times. Since the library was made to target alpha chains, this beta chain is a stray read and its abundance is not meaningful. The chain carries TRBV18 and TRBJ2-3, with 11 bases identical to TRBD1. Germline lookup yields CDR1 KGHSH and CDR2 LQKENI. Trimming at V came to 2 bases and at J to 4 bases, leaving 8 bases not matched to a gene. The CDR3 consists of 17 residues. The CDR3 region has the DNA TGTGCCAGCTCACCAATTGCTTCGGGACAGGGGGCAGATACGCAGTATTTT. This encodes CASSPIASGQGADTQYF.

This clonotype ranks as medium-sized (0.01 to 0.1%). A library prepared for alpha chains yielded this beta chain as an off-target read; its size is of little meaning. The chain carries TRBV6-6 and TRBJ1-2; no firm D call. The germline V gene encodes CDR1 MNHNY and CDR2 SVGAGI (reference sequence). V was trimmed by 5 bases and J by 5 bases, leaving 6 bases between them. This CDR3 is 11 amino acids long. The DNA for the CDR3 is TGTGCCAGCAGTCCCACTTATGGCTACACCTTC. Amino acid sequence: CASSPTYGYTF.

This clonotype came up many times. Since it is a stray read in a library aimed at alpha chains, this beta chain has a size that is not meaningful. V usage is TRBV5-1 and J usage is TRBJ1-1; perhaps TRBD1 as D (5 bases). V was clipped by 0 bases and J by 1 base, with 19 bases between them. CDR3 size: 18 residues. The germline V gene encodes CDR1 SGHRS and CDR2 YFSETQ. CDR3 bases: TGCGCCAGCAGCTTGGGCCCCTTAGGCGGGAGGGGGAACACTGAAGCTTTCTTT. The encoded protein is CASSLGPLGGRGNTEAFF.

There are a few counts of this clonotype. This beta chain is a stray read from a library made for alpha chains; its abundance is not meaningful. The rearrangement links TRBV27 to TRBJ2-7, with TRBD1 matching 7 bases. V dropped 0 bases and J dropped 5; count of bases not matched to a gene: 13. CDR1 is MNHEY, CDR2 SMNVEV, per germline (reference sequence). This CDR3 has 17 residues. The CDR3, as DNA: TGTGCCAGCAGTTTATCGAGGCGAGGGGGCCCCCTGAACGAGCAGTACTTC. Protein: CASSLSRRGGPLNEQYF.

By sample share, this clonotype is medium-sized. This beta chain is off target for a library built for alpha chains, so its abundance means little. The rearrangement joins TRBV10-2 to TRBJ1-2, with no clear D. Germline V CDR1 and CDR2: WSHSY, SAAADI. Trimming shortened V by 4 bases and J by 2 bases, and 11 bases separated the two germline ends. The CDR3 contains 14 residues. The chain's CDR3 is CASSGPAANYGYTF. The DNA for the CDR3 is TGCGCCAGCAGTGGCCCGGCAGCCAACTATGGCTACACCTTC.

Comments on this clonotype: Because this beta chain is a stray read in a library intended to capture alpha chains, its abundance should not be given much weight. J is TRBJ1-1 and V is TRBV28, with D uncertain. Germline V CDR1 and CDR2: MDHEN, SYDVKM. V shed 5 bases and J shed 2 bases, with 6 bases lying between them. CDR3 length: 12 residues. The DNA of the CDR3 is TGTGCCAGCAGTCTGCAAAACACTGAAGCTTTCTTT. It codes for CASSLQNTEAFF.